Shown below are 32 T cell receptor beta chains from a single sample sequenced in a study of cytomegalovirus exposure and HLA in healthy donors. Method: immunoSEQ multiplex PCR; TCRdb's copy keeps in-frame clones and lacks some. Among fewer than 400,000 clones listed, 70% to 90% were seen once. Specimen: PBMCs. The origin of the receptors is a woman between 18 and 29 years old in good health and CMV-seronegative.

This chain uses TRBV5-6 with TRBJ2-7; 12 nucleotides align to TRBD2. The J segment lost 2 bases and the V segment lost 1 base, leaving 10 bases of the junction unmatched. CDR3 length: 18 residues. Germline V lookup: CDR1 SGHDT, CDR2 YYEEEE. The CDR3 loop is CASSLPLTSGREAYEQYF. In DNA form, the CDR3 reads TGTGCCAGCAGCTTGCCCCTGACTAGCGGGAGAGAGGCCTACGAGCAGTACTTC.

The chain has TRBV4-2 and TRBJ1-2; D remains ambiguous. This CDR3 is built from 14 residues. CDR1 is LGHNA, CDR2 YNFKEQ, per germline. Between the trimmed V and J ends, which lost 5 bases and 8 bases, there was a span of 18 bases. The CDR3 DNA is TGTGCCAGCAGCTCAGATTTAAGAGGTGGGGGCTACACCTTC. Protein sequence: CASSSDLRGGGYTF.

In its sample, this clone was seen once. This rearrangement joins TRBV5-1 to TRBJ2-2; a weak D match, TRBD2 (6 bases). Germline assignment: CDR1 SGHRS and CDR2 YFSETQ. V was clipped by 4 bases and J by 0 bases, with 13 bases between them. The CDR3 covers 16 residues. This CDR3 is CASSPGGTANTGELFF. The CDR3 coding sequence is TGCGCCAGCAGCCCTGGGGGGACCGCGAACACCGGGGAGCTGTTTTTT. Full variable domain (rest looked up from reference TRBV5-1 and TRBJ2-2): KAGVTQTPRYLIKTRGQQVTLSCSPISGHRSVSWYQQTPGQGLQFLFEYFSETQRNKGNFPGRFSGRQFSNSRSEMNVSTLELGDSALYLCASSPGGTANTGELFFGEGSRLTVL.

CDR3 DNA sequence: TGTGCCAGCAGTGCCGGGAGTCAGGAGACCCAGTACTTC. It encodes CASSAGSQETQYF. The chain has TRBV6-5 and TRBJ2-5; D perhaps matches TRBD2 (6 bases). The V and J ends lost 5 bases and 5 bases respectively, with 12 bases between them. The CDR3 is made up of 13 amino acids. Looked up from germline, CDR1 is MNHEY and CDR2 is SVGAGI.

CDR3 nucleotide sequence: TGCGCCAGCAGCCAAGATTACGGGACAGGGATAGGGTTGAACACTGAAGCTTTCTTT. It specifies CASSQDYGTGIGLNTEAFF. The genes are TRBV4-3 and TRBJ1-1; 9 nucleotides line up with TRBD1. The CDR3 has 19 residues. CDR1 and CDR2 (germline): LGHNA, YSLEER. After removal of 0 bases from V and 0 bases from J, the junction contained 11 bases not matched to a gene.

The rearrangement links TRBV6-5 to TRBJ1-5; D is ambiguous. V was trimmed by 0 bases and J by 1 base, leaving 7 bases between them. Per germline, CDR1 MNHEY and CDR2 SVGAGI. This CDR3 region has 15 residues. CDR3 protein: CASSYSAGSNQPQHF. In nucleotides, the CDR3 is TGTGCCAGCAGTTACTCAGCCGGGAGCAATCAGCCCCAGCATTTT.

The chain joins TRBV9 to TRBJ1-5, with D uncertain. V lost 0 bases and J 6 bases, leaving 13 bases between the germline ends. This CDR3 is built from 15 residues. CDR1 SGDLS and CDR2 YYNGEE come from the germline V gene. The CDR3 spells CASSVGGLEGQPQHF. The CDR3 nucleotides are TGTGCCAGCAGCGTAGGTGGTTTGGAGGGTCAGCCCCAGCATTTT.

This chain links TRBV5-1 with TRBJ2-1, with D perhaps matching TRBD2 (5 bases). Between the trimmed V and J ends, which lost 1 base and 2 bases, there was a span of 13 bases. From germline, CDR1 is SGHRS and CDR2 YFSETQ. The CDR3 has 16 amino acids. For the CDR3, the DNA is TGCGCCAGCAGCTTGTCGGACGGAGGAACCTACAATGAGCAGTTCTTC. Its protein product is CASSLSDGGTYNEQFF.

CDR3 sequence: CASQRTGSTGELFF. For the CDR3, the DNA is TGTGCCAGCCAAAGGACAGGATCCACCGGGGAGCTGTTTTTT. The V call is TRBV6-1, the J call TRBJ2-2; 7 nucleotides line up with TRBD1. This CDR3 has 14 amino acids. Germline-derived CDR1 and CDR2 are MNHNS and SASEGT. Trimming at V came to 8 bases and at J to 4 bases, leaving 7 bases not matched to a gene.

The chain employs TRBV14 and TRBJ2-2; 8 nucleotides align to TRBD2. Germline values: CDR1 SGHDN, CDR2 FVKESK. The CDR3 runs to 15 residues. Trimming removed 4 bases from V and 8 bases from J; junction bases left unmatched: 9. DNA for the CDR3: TGTGCCAGCAGCCCCCGACTAGCGAGGGGGGGGGAGCTGTTTTTT. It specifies CASSPRLARGGELFF. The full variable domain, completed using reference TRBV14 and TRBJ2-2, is EAGVTQFPSHSVIEKGQTVTLRCDPISGHDNLYWYRRVMGKEIKFLLHFVKESKQDESGMPNNRFLAERTGGTYSTLKVQPAELEDSGVYFCASSPRLARGGELFFGEGSRLTVL.

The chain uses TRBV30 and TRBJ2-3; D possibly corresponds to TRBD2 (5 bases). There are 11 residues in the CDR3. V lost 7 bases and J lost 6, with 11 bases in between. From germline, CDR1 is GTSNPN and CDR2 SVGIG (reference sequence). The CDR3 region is CASGVGDTQYF. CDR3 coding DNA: TGTGCCTCCGGGGTGGGGGATACGCAGTATTTT.

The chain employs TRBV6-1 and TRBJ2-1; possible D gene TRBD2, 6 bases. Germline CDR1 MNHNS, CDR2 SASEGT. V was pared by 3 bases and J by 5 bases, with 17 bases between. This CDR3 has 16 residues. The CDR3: CASSDPGLYENNEQFF. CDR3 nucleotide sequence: TGTGCCAGCAGTGATCCGGGACTGTACGAGAACAATGAGCAGTTCTTC.

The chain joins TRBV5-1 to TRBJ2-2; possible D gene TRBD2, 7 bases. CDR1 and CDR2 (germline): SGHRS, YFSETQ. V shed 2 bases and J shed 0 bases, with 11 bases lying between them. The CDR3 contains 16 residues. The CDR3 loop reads CASSLAGHSNTGELFF. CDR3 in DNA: TGCGCCAGCAGCTTAGCGGGACACTCGAACACCGGGGAGCTGTTTTTT.

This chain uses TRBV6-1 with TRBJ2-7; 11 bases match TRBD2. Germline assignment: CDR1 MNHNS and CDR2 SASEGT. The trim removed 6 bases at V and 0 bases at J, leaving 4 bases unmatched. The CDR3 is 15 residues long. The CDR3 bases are TGTGCCAGCAGGCAGACTAGCGGGGTCTCCTACGAGCAGTACTTC. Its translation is CASRQTSGVSYEQYF.

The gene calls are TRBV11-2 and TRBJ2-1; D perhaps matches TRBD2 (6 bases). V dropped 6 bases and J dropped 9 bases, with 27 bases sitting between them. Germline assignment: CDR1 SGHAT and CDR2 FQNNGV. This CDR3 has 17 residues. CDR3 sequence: CASSTRASADVGGEQFF. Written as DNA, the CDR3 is TGTGCCAGCAGTACCCGAGCGAGCGCCGATGTGGGGGGTGAGCAGTTCTTC.

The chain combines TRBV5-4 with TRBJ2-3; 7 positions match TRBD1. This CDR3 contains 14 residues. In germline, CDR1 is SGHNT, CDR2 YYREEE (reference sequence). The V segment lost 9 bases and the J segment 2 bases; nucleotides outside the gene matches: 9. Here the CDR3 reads CAKRPGQNTDTQYF. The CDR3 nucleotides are TGTGCCAAGAGGCCGGGACAGAACACAGATACGCAGTATTTT. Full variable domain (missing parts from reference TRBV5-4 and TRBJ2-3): ETGVTQSPTHLIKTRGQQVTLRCSSQSGHNTVSWYQQALGQGPQFIFQYYREEENGRGNFPPRFSGLQFPNYSSELNVNALELDDSALYLCAKRPGQNTDTQYFGPGTRLTVL.

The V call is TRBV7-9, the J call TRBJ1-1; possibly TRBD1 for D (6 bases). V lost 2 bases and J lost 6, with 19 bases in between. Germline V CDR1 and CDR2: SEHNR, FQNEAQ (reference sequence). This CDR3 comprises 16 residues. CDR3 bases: TGTGCCAGCAGCTTATACCTTAACAGGGAGAAGGCTGAAGCTTTCTTT. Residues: CASSLYLNREKAEAFF. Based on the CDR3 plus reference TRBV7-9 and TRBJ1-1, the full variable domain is DTGVSQNPRHKITKRGQNVTFRCDPISEHNRLYWYRQTLGQGPEFLTYFQNEAQLEKSRLLSDRFSAERPKGSFSTLEIQRTEQGDSAMYLCASSLYLNREKAEAFFGQGTRLTVV.

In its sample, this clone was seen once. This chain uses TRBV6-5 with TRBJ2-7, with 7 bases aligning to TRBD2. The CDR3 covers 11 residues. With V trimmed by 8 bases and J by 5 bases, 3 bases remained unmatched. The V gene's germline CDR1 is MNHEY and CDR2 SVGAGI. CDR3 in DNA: TGTGCCAGCGGGAGGGCCCACGAGCAGTACTTC. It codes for CASGRAHEQYF.

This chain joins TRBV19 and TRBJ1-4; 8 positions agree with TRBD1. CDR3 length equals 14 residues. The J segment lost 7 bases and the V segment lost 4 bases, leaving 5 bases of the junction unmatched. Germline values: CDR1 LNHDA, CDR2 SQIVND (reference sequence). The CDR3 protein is CASSRQGFPEKLFF. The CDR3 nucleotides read TGTGCCAGTAGTAGACAGGGGTTCCCTGAAAAACTGTTTTTT.

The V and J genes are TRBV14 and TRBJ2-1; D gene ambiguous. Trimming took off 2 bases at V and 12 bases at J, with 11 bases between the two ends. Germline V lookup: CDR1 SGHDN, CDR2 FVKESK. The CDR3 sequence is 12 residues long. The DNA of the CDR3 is TGTGCCAGCAGCCAACACCGGGTTGTGCAGTTCTTC. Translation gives CASSQHRVVQFF.

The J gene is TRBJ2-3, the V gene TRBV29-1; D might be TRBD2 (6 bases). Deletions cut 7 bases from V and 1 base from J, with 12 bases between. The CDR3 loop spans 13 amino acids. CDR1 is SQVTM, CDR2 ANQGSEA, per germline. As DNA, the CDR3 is TGCAGCGGGGGGGTGTCTGGCACAGATACGCAGTATTTT. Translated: CSGGVSGTDTQYF.

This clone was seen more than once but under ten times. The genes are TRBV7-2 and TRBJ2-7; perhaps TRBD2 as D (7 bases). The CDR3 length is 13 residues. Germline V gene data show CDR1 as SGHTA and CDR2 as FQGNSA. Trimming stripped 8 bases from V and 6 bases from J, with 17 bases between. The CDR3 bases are TGTGCCAGCCGCGGGGGCCTAGGGACCGAGCAGTACTTC. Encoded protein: CASRGGLGTEQYF.

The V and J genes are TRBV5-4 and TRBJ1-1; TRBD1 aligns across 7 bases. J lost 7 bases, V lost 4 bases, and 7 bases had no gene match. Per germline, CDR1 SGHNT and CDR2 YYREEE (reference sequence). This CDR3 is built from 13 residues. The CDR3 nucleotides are TGTGCCAGCAGCCCCGGACAGGCGGTTGAAGCTTTCTTT. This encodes CASSPGQAVEAFF.

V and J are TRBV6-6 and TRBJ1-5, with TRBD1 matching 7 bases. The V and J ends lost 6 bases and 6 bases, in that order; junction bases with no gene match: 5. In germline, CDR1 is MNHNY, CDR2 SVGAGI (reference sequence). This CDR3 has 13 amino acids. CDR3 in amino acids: CASSGQVSQPQHF. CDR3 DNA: TGTGCCAGCAGCGGACAGGTGAGTCAGCCCCAGCATTTT.

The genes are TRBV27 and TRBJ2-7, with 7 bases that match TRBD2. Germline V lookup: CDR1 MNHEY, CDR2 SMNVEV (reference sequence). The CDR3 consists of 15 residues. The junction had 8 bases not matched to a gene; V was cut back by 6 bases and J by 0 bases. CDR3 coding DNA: TGTGCCAGCAGGCCTTTGGGGGGGAGCTCCTACGAGCAGTACTTC. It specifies CASRPLGGSSYEQYF.

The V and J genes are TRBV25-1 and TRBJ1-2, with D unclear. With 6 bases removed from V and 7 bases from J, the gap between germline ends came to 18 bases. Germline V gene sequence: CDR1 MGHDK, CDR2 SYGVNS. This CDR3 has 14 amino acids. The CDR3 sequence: CASRSTYFSVGYTF. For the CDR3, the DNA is TGTGCCAGCAGGTCGACATATTTCTCCGTTGGCTACACCTTC.

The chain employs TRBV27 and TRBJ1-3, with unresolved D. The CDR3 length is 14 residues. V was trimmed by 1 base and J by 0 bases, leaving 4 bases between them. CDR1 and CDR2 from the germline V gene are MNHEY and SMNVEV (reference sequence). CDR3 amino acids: CASSLFGSGNTIYF. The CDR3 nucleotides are TGTGCCAGCAGTTTATTCGGCTCTGGAAACACCATATATTTT.

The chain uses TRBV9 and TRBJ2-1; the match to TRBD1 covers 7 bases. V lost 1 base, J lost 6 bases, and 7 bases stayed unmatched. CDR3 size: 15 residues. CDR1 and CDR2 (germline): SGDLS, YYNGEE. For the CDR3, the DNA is TGTGCCAGCAGCGTATGGTGGGACAGAGTCAATGAGCAGTTCTTC. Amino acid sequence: CASSVWWDRVNEQFF.

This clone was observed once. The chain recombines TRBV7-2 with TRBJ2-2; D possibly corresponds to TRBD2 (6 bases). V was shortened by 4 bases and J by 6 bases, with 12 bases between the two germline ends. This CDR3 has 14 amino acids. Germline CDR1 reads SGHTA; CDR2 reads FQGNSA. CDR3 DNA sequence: TGTGCCAGCAGCTCAGGACTATGGGCCGGGGAGCTGTTTTTT. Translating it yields CASSSGLWAGELFF.

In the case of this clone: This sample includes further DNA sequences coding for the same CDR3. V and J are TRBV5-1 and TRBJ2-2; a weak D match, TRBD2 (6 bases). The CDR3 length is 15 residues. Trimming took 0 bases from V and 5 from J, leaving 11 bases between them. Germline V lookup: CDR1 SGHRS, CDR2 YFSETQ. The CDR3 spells CASSLAGGETGELFF. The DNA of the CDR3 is TGCGCCAGCAGCTTGGCCGGAGGGGAGACCGGGGAGCTGTTTTTT.

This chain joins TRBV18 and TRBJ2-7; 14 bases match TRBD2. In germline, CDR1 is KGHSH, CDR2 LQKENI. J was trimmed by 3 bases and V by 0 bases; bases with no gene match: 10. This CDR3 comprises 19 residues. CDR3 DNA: TGTGCCAGCTCACCACCGACTAGCGGGAGGGCCTCTAGACGCTACGAGCAGTACTTC. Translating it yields CASSPPTSGRASRRYEQYF.

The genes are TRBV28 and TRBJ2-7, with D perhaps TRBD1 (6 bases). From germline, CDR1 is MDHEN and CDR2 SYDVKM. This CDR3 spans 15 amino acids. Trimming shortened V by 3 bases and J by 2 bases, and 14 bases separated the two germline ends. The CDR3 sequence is CASSLWTAETYEQYF. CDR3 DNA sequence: TGTGCCAGCAGTTTGTGGACAGCCGAAACCTACGAGCAGTACTTC.